This T cell receptor beta chain originates from a study of blood T cell repertoires in COVID-19. On the study more broadly: Samples taken during acute and convalescent COVID-19 were collected in the United States, Italy and Spain.

In the source study's methods: Estimation of nucleated cell counts relied on the amplification of reference gene primers. The table came from immunoSEQ multiplex PCR; TCRdb's copy has only in-frame clones and leaves some out. The V and J calls and clone size were taken over from that table, and D and trimming were inferred from the DNA. The sample contains roughly 120,000 clones, more than 75% of which appear only once. Source material: peripheral blood. This receptor was identified in a man aged 40-49 years with acute or convalescent COVID-19.

CDR3 residues: CASSFGRHDGYTF. CDR3 sequence (DNA): TGTGCCAGCAGTTTTGGCAGGCATGATGGCTACACCTTC. The chain joins TRBV12-3 or TRBV12-4 to TRBJ1-2; unclear D gene. V lost 3 bases, J lost 6 bases, and 11 bases lay in between. The CDR3 has 13 residues.